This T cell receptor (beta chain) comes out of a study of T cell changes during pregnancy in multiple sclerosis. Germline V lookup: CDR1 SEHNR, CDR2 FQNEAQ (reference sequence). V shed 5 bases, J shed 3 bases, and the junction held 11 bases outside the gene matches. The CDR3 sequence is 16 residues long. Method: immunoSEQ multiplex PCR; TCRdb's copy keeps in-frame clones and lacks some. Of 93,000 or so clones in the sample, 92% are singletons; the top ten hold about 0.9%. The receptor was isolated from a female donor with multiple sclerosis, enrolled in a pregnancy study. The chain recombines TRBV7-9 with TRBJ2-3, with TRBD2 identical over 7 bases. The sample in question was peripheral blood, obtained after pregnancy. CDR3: CASSPKGGRRTDTQYF. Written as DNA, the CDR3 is TGTGCCAGCAGCCCCAAGGGCGGGAGAAGGACAGATACGCAGTATTTT.